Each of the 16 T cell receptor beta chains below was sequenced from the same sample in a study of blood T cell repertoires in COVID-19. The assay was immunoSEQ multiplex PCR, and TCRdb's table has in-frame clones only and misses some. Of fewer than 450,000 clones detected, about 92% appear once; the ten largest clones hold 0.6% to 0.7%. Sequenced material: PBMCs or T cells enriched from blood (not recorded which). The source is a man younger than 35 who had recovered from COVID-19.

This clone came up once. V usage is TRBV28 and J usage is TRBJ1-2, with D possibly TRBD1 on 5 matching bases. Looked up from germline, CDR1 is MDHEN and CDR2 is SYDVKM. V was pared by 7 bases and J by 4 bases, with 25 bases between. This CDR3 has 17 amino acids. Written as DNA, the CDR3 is TGTGCCAGCACTTTCCTACTCCCAGGGCGGCGGATCTATGGCTACACCTTC. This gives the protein CASTFLLPGRRIYGYTF.

CDR3 region: CASSRSGATNEKLFF. Written as DNA, the CDR3 is TGTGCCAGCTCGAGGTCGGGGGCAACTAATGAAAAACTGTTTTTT. The V call is TRBV6-5, the J call TRBJ1-4; D may be TRBD1 (5 bases). The CDR3 is 15 residues long. Between the trimmed V and J ends, which lost 8 bases and 0 bases, there was a span of 13 bases. Germline V gene sequence: CDR1 MNHEY, CDR2 SVGAGI.

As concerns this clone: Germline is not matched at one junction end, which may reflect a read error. The CDR3 bases are TGTGCCACCAGCAGGGGAGCGGGAGGGCTTTACAGTGAGCAGTTCTTC. This codes for CATSRGAGGLYSEQFF. The chain recombines TRBV15 with TRBJ2-1, with 10 bases that match TRBD2. CDR3 size: 16 residues. Germline V lookup: CDR1 LNHNV, CDR2 YYDKDF (reference sequence).

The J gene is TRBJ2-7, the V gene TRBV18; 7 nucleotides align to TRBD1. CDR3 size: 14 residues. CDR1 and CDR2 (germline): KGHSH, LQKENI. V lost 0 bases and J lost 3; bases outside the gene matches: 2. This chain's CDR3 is CASSPPGGVYEQYF. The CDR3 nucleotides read TGTGCCAGCTCACCACCAGGGGGCGTCTACGAGCAGTACTTC.

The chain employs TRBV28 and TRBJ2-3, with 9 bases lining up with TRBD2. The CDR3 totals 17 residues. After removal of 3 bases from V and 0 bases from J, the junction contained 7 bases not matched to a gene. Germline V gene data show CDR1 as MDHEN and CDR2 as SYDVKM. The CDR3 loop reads CASSFARGLASTDTQYF. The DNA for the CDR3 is TGTGCCAGCAGTTTCGCCAGGGGACTAGCAAGCACAGATACGCAGTATTTT.

The CDR3 region has the DNA TGTGCCAGCAGTGAAGGTTGGGGGGAAGTTAATTCACCCCTCCACTTT. Residues: CASSEGWGEVNSPLHF. The rearrangement links TRBV6-1 to TRBJ1-6, with a weak D call TRBD1 (5 bases). Germline CDR1 is MNHNS and CDR2 is SASEGT. The CDR3 extends over 16 amino acids. The V and J ends lost 1 base and 6 bases respectively, with 13 bases between them.

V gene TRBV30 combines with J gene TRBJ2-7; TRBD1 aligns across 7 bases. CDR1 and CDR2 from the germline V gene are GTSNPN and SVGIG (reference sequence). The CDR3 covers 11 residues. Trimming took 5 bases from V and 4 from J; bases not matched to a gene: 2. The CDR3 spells CAWAGGYEQYF. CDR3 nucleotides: TGTGCCTGGGCAGGGGGATACGAGCAGTACTTC.

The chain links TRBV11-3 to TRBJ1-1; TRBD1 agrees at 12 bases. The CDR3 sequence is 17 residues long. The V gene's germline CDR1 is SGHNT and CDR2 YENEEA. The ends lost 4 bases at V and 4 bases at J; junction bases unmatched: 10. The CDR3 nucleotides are TGTGCCAGCAGCTACCGGGACAGGGGGCGGGGAGGCACTGAAGCTTTCTTT. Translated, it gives CASSYRDRGRGGTEAFF.

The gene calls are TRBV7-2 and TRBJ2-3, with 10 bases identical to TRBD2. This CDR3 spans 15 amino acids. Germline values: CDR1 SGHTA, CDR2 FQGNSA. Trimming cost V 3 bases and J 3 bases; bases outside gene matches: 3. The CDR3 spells CASSLQRGGTDTQYF. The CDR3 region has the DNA TGTGCCAGCAGCTTGCAGCGGGGGGGTACAGATACGCAGTATTTT. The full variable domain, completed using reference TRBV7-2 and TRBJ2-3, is GAGVSQSPSNKVTEKGKDVELRCDPISGHTALYWYRQSLGQGLEFLIYFQGNSAPDKSGLPSDRFSAERTGGSVSTLTIQRTQQEDSAVYLCASSLQRGGTDTQYFGPGTRLTVL.

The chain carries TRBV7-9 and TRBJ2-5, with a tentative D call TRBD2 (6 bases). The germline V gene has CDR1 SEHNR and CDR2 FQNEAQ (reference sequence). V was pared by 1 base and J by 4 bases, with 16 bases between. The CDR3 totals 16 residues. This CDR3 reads CASSLVVVDYSETQYF. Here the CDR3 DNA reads TGTGCCAGCAGCTTAGTCGTCGTGGACTATTCAGAGACCCAGTACTTC.

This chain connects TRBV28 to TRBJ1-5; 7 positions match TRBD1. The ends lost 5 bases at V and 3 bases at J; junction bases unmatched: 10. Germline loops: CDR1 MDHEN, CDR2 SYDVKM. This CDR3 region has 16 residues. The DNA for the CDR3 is TGTGCCAGCAGTCCCAAGATGACAGGGTACAATCAGCCCCAGCATTTT. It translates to CASSPKMTGYNQPQHF.

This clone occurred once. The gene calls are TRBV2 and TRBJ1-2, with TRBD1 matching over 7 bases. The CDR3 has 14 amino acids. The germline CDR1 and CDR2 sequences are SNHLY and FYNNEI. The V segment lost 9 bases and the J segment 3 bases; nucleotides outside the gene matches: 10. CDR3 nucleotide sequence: TGTGCCAGTACCAGGGACAGACAATACTATGGCTACACCTTC. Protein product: CASTRDRQYYGYTF.

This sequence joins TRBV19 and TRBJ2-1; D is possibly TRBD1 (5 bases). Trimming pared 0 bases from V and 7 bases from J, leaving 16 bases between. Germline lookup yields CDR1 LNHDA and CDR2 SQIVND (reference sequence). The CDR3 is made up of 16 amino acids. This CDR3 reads CASSIDDSRSSNEQFF. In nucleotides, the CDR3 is TGTGCCAGTAGTATAGACGACAGTCGGTCTTCAAATGAGCAGTTCTTC.

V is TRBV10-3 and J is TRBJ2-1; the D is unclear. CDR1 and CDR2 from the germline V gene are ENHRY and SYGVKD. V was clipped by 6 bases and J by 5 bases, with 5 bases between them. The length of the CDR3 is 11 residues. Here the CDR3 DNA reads TGTGCCATCAGCATAGACAATGAGCAGTTCTTC. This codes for CAISIDNEQFF.

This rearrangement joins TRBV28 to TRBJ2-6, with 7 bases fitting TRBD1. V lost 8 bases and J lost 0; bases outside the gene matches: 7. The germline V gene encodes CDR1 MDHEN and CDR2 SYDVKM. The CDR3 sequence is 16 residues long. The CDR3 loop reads CASGGQVGSGANVLTF. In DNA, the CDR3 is TGTGCCAGCGGTGGACAGGTTGGCTCTGGGGCCAACGTCCTGACTTTC.

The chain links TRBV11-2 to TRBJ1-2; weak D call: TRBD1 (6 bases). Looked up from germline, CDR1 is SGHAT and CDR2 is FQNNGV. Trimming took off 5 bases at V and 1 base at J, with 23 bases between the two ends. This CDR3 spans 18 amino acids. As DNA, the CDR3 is TGTGCCAGCAGCCATCCAGTCCGAGGGGGGGACCTTAACTATGGCTACACCTTC. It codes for CASSHPVRGGDLNYGYTF.